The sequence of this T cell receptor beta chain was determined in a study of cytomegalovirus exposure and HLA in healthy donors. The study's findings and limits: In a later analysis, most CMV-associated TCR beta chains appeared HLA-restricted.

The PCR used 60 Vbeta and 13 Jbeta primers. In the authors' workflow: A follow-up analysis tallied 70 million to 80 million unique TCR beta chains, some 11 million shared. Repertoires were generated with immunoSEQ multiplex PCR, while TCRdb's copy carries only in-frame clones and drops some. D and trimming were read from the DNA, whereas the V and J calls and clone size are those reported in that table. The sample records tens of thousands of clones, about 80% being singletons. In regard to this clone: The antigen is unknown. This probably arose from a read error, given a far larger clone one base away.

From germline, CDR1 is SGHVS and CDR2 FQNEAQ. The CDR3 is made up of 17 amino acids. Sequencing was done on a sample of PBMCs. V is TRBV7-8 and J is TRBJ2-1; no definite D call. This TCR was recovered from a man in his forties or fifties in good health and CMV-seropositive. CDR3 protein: CASSQDMIVLIYNEQFF. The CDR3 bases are TGCGCCAGCAGCCAAGATATGATCGTACTCATCTACAATGAGCAGTTCTTC. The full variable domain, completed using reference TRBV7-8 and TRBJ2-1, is GAGVSQSPRYKVAKRGQDVALRCDPISGHVSLFWYQQALGQGPEFLTYFQNEAQLDKSGLPSDRFFAERPEGSVSTLKIQRTQQEDSAVYLCASSQDMIVLIYNEQFFGPGTRLTVL.